This TCR beta chain was sequenced in a study of T cell changes during pregnancy in multiple sclerosis. Germline assignment: CDR1 LNHDA and CDR2 SQIVND (reference sequence). The CDR3 has 14 residues. In the case of this clone: A junction boundary mismatches the germline segment, possibly from a read error.

TCRdb's table, derived via immunoSEQ multiplex PCR, lists solely in-frame clones and lacks some. The sample consists of 120,000 or so clones, roughly 92% of them appearing once. The specimen was peripheral blood, collected before pregnancy. This TCR came from a female donor with multiple sclerosis, enrolled in a pregnancy study. The chain employs TRBV19 and TRBJ2-7; 7 bases agree with TRBD1. The CDR3 coding sequence is TGTGCCAGTAGTCCCACGACAGGGACCACTGGACGTCTCTTC. Protein product: CASSPTTGTTGRLF.